A selection of T cell receptor beta chains follows, all from one sample in a study of blood T cell repertoires in COVID-19. Clones were read by immunoSEQ multiplex PCR, and TCRdb kept only the in-frame ones, dropping some. Of about 45,000 clones in the sample, more than 80% were seen once. Sequencing was carried out using peripheral blood. The receptor set was obtained from a man of 80 years or more in a cohort sampled during active COVID-19. CDR3s include the opening cysteine and the closing phenylalanine or tryptophan. The order of the fields is CDR3 length, D gene, V gene, CDR3 protein. D genes are given only for firm matches.

>15|TRBD1|TRBV27
CASSPRGRVTGGLFF
>14|-|TRBV3-1/TRBV3-2
CASLTGDITDTQYF
>14|TRBD2|TRBV6-5
CASEAAGGRDTQYF
>15|TRBD1|TRBV11-2
CASSSGTGYNSPLHF
>13|-|TRBV5-6
CASNKPRGHEQFF
>14|-|TRBV5-4
CASSLGLMNEKLFF
>11|-|TRBV29-1
CSVATEGGAFF
>16|TRBD2|TRBV11-2
CASSLFAGGNTGELFF
>13|-|TRBV5-1
CASSFQDYNEQFF
>14|-|TRBV6-5
CASSLDIIQDEQYF
>14|-|TRBV19
CASRLGGASDTQYF
>15|TRBD1|TRBV6-2/TRBV6-3
CASSPATGTGNTIYF
>13|TRBD1|TRBV28
CASRGQPSYEQYF
>15|TRBD1|TRBV9
CASSLRTGTIYEQYF
>14|-|TRBV4-1
CASSQDPASYEQYF
>15|-|TRBV5-4
CASSLAAGISYEQYF
>15|TRBD2|TRBV18
CASSPGLAGAGELFF
>14|-|TRBV3-1/TRBV3-2
CASSQFRDQETQYF
>14|TRBD1|TRBV7-2
CASSRQGASGGYTF
>15|TRBD2|TRBV28
CASRRTSGGSYEQYF
>13|-|TRBV6-5
CASSLQGAAGYTF
>12|-|TRBV6-2/TRBV6-3
CASSYQGPEAFF
>16|-|TRBV7-2
CASSPRSGDGGTEAFF